These 16 T cell receptor beta chains share one sample of origin, sequenced in a study of cytomegalovirus exposure and HLA in healthy donors (dated by TCRdb to the late 2010s). Receptors were amplified or captured by the immunoSEQ multiplex PCR assay. For the multiplex PCR, a mixture combining 60 forward primers for TCR Vbeta segments and 13 reverse primers for TCR Jbeta segments was used. What TCRdb holds here is the immuneACCESS table cut down to in-frame rearrangements. Part of the clones is not present; checked against another copy, under half of the missing clones reflect an unresolved V gene, and the others are unexplained. The sample yields roughly 150,000 clones; 65% to 90% were counted once. Less than 1.5% of the sample is in the top ten clones. Sequenced sample: PBMCs. These receptors were obtained from a female donor in good health and CMV-seronegative.

V and J are TRBV5-1 and TRBJ2-7; 10 bases match TRBD1. Germline V gives CDR1 SGHRS, CDR2 YFSETQ. The CDR3 consists of 15 residues. V lost 4 bases to trimming and J lost 7 bases; unmatched junction nucleotides: 11. The CDR3 DNA is TGCGCCAGCAGCGGGACCGGGACAGGGGAAGGTGAGCAGTACTTC. Protein: CASSGTGTGEGEQYF. The variable domain in full, completed from reference TRBV5-1 and TRBJ2-7, reads KAGVTQTPRYLIKTRGQQVTLSCSPISGHRSVSWYQQTPGQGLQFLFEYFSETQRNKGNFPGRFSGRQFSNSRSEMNVSTLELGDSALYLCASSGTGTGEGEQYFGPGTRLTVT.

This clone is a singleton in its sample. This chain connects TRBV6-5 to TRBJ1-1; weak D call: TRBD1 (5 bases). The CDR3 length is 15 residues. The germline V gene has CDR1 MNHEY and CDR2 SVGAGI. Trimming removed 5 bases from V and 1 base from J, with 14 bases in between. CDR3 region: CASSPERGANTEAFF. In DNA, the CDR3 is TGTGCCAGCAGTCCAGAAAGGGGCGCGAACACTGAAGCTTTCTTT.

CDR3 DNA sequence: TGCAGCGCAGGAGGGGCAAGACGATTCACAGATACGCAGTATTTT. Its translation is CSAGGARRFTDTQYF. The chain combines TRBV29-1 with TRBJ2-3; maybe TRBD2 (6 bases). The germline V and J ends were trimmed by 7 bases and 2 bases, with 19 bases remaining between them. CDR3 length: 15 amino acids. CDR1 and CDR2 (germline): SQVTM, ANQGSEA.

The rearrangement joins TRBV11-2 to TRBJ2-2; D unresolved. V lost 5 bases and J lost 3, with 4 bases in between. The germline V gene encodes CDR1 SGHAT and CDR2 FQNNGV. CDR3 length: 12 residues. The CDR3 here is CASSPYTGELFF. In DNA, the CDR3 is TGTGCCAGCAGCCCCTACACCGGGGAGCTGTTTTTT. Based on the CDR3 plus reference TRBV11-2 and TRBJ2-2, the full variable domain is EAGVAQSPRYKIIEKRQSVAFWCNPISGHATLYWYQQILGQGPKLLIQFQNNGVVDDSQLPKDRFSAERLKGVDSTLKIQPAKLEDSAVYLCASSPYTGELFFGEGSRLTVL.

The chain uses TRBV7-9 and TRBJ1-5, with D possibly matching TRBD1 (5 bases). Trimming took 5 bases from V and 2 from J, leaving 13 bases between them. Germline loops: CDR1 SEHNR, CDR2 FQNEAQ (reference sequence). The CDR3 has 15 residues. The CDR3: CASSGRGGRNQPQHF. CDR3 bases: TGTGCCAGCAGCGGTAGGGGAGGACGCAATCAGCCCCAGCATTTT.

The chain combines TRBV19 with TRBJ1-5; the match to TRBD1 covers 7 bases. This CDR3 is 19 amino acids long. V was clipped by 7 bases and J by 1 base; unmatched bases: 19. Germline CDR1 reads LNHDA; CDR2 reads SQIVND (reference sequence). CDR3 coding DNA: TGTGCCAGTACCAATAGAGGGACGGGTACAGGGGCCAGCAATCAGCCCCAGCATTTT. Translating gives CASTNRGTGTGASNQPQHF.

The CDR3 nucleotides are TGTGCCAGCAGTTGGGGACTAGACCCGACCACGCAGTATTTT. It specifies CASSWGLDPTTQYF. J is TRBJ2-3 and V is TRBV28; 8 nucleotides agree with TRBD2. The CDR3 has 14 residues. Per germline, CDR1 MDHEN and CDR2 SYDVKM. The ends lost 4 bases at V and 9 bases at J; junction bases unmatched: 9.

The chain has TRBV7-9 and TRBJ2-3; possibly TRBD2 for D (6 bases). From germline, CDR1 is SEHNR and CDR2 FQNEAQ (reference sequence). Trimming left V 4 bases short and J 6 bases short, with 17 bases between. This CDR3 has 15 amino acids. CDR3 protein: CASSSRESPRDTQYF. As DNA, the CDR3 is TGTGCCAGCAGCTCCCGGGAGAGCCCCCGTGATACGCAGTATTTT.

The chain joins TRBV6-1 to TRBJ1-5; D might be TRBD1 (6 bases). Germline CDR1 and CDR2: MNHNS and SASEGT. The CDR3 has 15 residues. The V end lost 0 bases, the J end lost 6 bases, and 12 bases lay between the germline ends. For the CDR3, the DNA is TGTGCCAGCAGTGAAGCGCTAGGGGGAAGTCAGCCCCAGCATTTT. This codes for CASSEALGGSQPQHF.

V is TRBV6-5 and J is TRBJ2-1; TRBD1 might be the D (6 bases). Germline-derived CDR1 and CDR2 are MNHEY and SVGAGI. This CDR3 spans 15 amino acids. V dropped 2 bases and J dropped 1 base, with 9 bases sitting between them. CDR3 DNA: TGTGCCAGCAGTTACGCAGGGGTATCCTACAATGAGCAGTTCTTC. It is translated as CASSYAGVSYNEQFF.

The chain couples TRBV5-1 to TRBJ2-2; 7 nucleotides match TRBD2. The V gene's germline CDR1 is SGHRS and CDR2 YFSETQ. The CDR3 runs 16 residues. After removal of 2 bases from V and 3 bases from J, the junction contained 7 bases not matched to a gene. CDR3 DNA sequence: TGCGCCAGCAGCTTAGGCCTAGCGGAGTACACCGGGGAGCTGTTTTTT. It is translated as CASSLGLAEYTGELFF.

The chain uses TRBV18 and TRBJ1-1; D is perhaps TRBD1 (6 bases). There are 15 residues in the CDR3. Germline CDR1 and CDR2: KGHSH and LQKENI. V was pared by 0 bases and J by 6 bases, with 14 bases between. CDR3 amino acids: CASSPPWTDAAEAFF. CDR3 sequence (DNA): TGTGCCAGCTCACCACCTTGGACAGACGCCGCTGAAGCTTTCTTT.

The V call is TRBV7-9, the J call TRBJ1-1, with D unclear. V was clipped by 2 bases and J by 7 bases, with 17 bases between them. The CDR3 consists of 15 residues. Germline V gene data show CDR1 as SEHNR and CDR2 as FQNEAQ (reference sequence). CDR3 sequence: CASSLSRALRVEAFF. The CDR3 DNA reads as TGTGCCAGCAGCTTATCAAGGGCATTGAGGGTTGAAGCTTTCTTT.

J is TRBJ1-4 and V is TRBV13, with D possibly TRBD1 on 5 matching bases. V lost 5 bases and J 8 bases, leaving 15 bases between the germline ends. The CDR3 sequence is 14 residues long. Germline V lookup: CDR1 PRHDT, CDR2 FYEKMQ (reference sequence). The CDR3, as DNA: TGTGCCAGCAGCCTGGGACGGGGGAGAGAAAAACTGTTTTTT. Translating it yields CASSLGRGREKLFF.

This sequence joins TRBV5-1 and TRBJ1-1; 10 bases line up with TRBD1. This CDR3 comprises 16 residues. V gave up 7 bases and J gave up 7 bases; unmatched junction bases: 16. Germline CDR1 is SGHRS and CDR2 is YFSETQ. Written as DNA, the CDR3 is TGCGCCAGCCAAGGGACAGGGGAAGGTTCATCACTTGAAGCTTTCTTT. Translated, it gives CASQGTGEGSSLEAFF.

The gene calls are TRBV6-1 and TRBJ2-5, with TRBD2 matching over 8 bases. Trimming removed 8 bases from V and 4 bases from J; junction bases left unmatched: 12. Germline V gene lookup returns CDR1 MNHNS and CDR2 SASEGT. The CDR3 has 15 amino acids. This CDR3 reads CASVDLREAVETQYF. As DNA, the CDR3 is TGTGCCAGCGTCGATCTGCGGGAGGCTGTAGAGACCCAGTACTTC.